This TCR beta chain was found in a study of patients and donors after allogeneic stem cell transplantation. MiXCR, applied by TCRdb to the RT-PCR reads, yields one record per CDR3 protein. The sample comprises approximately 99,000 distinct CDR3 sequences, approximately 40% of which are singletons, and around 30% rests with the top ten. The CDR3 spans 14 residues. The germline V gene encodes CDR1 KGHDR and CDR2 SFDVKD. Germline trimming cut 2 bases from V and 2 bases from J; bases unmatched to any gene: 1. Material: blood, either unsorted or a sorted T cell fraction (not recorded which). The receptor comes from a human donor who was either an allogeneic HSCT recipient or a stem cell or donor lymphocyte infusion donor (not recorded which). It is not recorded whose cells these are; they may come from a transplant donor. This rearrangement joins TRBV24-1 to TRBJ1-2; 7 nucleotides line up with TRBD1. The CDR3 here is CATSDWGQNYGYTF. The CDR3 nucleotides are TGTGCCACCAGTGATTGGGGACAGAACTATGGCTACACCTTC.